The T cell receptor beta chain under discussion was sequenced for a study of tumor-infiltrating lymphocytes in primary liver carcinoma. Both blood RNA, taken from unsorted whole blood, and germline DNA were extracted. There were only treatment-naive patients, all with chronic HBV infection. Trimming took 0 bases from V and 3 from J, leaving 13 bases between them. This CDR3 region has 16 residues. The germline CDR1 and CDR2 sequences are SGHDT and YYEEEE. Total RNA amounting to around 540 ng was the source from which TCR beta cDNA was made with a constant-region primer. Investigators got TCR beta libraries out of three nested multiplex PCR rounds, done with slightly modified ARM-PCR. The two initial PCR rounds, about 9 cycles each, used TRBV1-TRBV30 forward and C-beta reverse primers. TCRdb recomputed calls from the multiplex PCR reads with MiXCR, one row per CDR3 protein. The sample holds fewer than 400,000 distinct CDR3 sequences; about three fifths are singletons and the top ten take about a sixth.

Sequencing used peripheral blood. The clonotype originates from a woman aged 30 to 39 with primary liver carcinoma and hepatitis B virus infection. This rearrangement joins TRBV5-6 to TRBJ2-1; no clear D. CDR3 amino acids: CASSLARFGFYNEQFF. DNA of the CDR3: TGTGCCAGCAGCTTGGCTCGGTTCGGCTTCTACAATGAGCAGTTCTTC.